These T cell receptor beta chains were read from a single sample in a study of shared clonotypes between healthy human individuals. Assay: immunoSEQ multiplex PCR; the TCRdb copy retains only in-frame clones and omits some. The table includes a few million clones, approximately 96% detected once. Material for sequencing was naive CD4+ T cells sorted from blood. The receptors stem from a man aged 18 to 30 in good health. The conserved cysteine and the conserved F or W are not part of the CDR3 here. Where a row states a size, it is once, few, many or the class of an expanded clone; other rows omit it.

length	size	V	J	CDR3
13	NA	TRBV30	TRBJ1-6	AWSAGQGLSSPLH
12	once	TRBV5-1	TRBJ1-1	ASSLGQGWTEAF
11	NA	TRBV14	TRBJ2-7	ASSQVLADEQY
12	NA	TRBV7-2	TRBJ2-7	ASSLGEGPYEQY
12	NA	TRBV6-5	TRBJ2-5	ASSRAGYQETQY
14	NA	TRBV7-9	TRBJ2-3	ASSLGLAGAPDTQY
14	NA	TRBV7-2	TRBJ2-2	ASSSSSGGNTGELF
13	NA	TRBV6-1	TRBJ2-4	ASGLDSIAKNIQY
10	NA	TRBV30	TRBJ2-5	AWGERQETQY
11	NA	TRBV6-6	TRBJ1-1	ASWGTGDLEAF
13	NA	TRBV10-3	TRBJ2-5	AISESSGRYVVQY
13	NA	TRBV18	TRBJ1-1	ASSPLGQGDTEAF
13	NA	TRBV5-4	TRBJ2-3	ASSFPAGGSDTQY
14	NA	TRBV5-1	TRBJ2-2	ASSLSNGANTGELF
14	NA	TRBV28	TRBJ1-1	ASVPSLGTRDTEAF
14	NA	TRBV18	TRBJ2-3	ASSLRTSGRADTQY
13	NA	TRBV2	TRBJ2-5	ASRTVWTGQETQY
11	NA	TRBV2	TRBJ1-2	ASRLTGHRGYT
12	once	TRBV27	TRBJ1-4	ASSPLLWSEKLF
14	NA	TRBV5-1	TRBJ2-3	ASSLAISGALDTQY
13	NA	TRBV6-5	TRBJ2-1	ASRLSGNDHNEQF
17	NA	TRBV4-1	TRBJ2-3	ASSQDGVRLAGGRDTQY
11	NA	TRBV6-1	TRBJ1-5	ASSGTGYQPQH
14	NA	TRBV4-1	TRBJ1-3	ASSQGDTVSGNTIY
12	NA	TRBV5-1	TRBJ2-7	ASSAGLAGGQQY
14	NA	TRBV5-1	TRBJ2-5	ASSLKGGQGQETQY
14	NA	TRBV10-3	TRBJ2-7	AISESNGLAGYEQY
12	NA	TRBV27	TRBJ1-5	ASSRTYSNQPQH
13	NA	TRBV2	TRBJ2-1	ASLSSGGRRNEQF
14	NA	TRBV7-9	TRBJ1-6	ASSLTLGRADSPLH
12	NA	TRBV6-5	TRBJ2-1	ASSPLLGYNEQF
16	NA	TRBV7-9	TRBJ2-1	ASSLGGTSVSSYNEQF
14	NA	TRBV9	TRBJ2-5	ASSVATGVGQETQY
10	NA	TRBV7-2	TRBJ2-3	ASGTSTDTQY